This TCR beta chain is from a study of T cell responses to AZD1222 COVID-19 vaccine. Study-level points and caveats: Females outnumbered males among donors, who were mostly white British; clonal diversity was possibly underestimated. With two AZD1222 doses given, Spike-specific TCR breadth and depth both rose.

Repertoires were generated with immunoSEQ multiplex PCR, while TCRdb's copy carries only in-frame clones and drops some. The sample comprises about 150,000 clones, roughly nine tenths of which are singletons, and 6.9% rests with the top ten. A note on this clone: Antigen: not known.

The TCR originated in an adult who had recovered from COVID-19. The sample was peripheral blood, taken after recovery from COVID-19.

The CDR3 sequence: CATSNGGWQLDSPLHF. CDR3 bases: TGTGCCACCAGCAATGGTGGGTGGCAGTTAGATTCACCCCTCCACTTT. The rearrangement links TRBV19 to TRBJ1-6; D is uncertain. The germline V and J ends were trimmed by 10 bases and 8 bases, with 24 bases remaining between them. CDR1 is LNHDA, CDR2 SQIVND, per germline (reference sequence). The CDR3 is made up of 16 amino acids.